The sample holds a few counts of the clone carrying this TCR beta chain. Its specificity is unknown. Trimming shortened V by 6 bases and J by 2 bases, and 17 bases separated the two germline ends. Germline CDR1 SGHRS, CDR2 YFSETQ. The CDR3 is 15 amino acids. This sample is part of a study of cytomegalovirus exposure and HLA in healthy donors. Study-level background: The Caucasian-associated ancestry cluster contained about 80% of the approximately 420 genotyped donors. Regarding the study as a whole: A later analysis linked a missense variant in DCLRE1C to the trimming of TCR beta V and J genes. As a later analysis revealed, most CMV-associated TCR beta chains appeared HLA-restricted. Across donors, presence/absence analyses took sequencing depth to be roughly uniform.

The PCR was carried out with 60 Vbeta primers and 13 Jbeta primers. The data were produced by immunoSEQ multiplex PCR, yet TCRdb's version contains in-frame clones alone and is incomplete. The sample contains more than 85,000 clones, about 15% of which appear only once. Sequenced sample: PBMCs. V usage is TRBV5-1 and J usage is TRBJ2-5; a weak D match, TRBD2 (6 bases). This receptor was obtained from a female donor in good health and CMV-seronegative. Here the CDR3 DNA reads TGCGCCAGCACCAGGTCGGCGGGATCTCAAGAGACCCAGTACTTC. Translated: CASTRSAGSQETQYF.